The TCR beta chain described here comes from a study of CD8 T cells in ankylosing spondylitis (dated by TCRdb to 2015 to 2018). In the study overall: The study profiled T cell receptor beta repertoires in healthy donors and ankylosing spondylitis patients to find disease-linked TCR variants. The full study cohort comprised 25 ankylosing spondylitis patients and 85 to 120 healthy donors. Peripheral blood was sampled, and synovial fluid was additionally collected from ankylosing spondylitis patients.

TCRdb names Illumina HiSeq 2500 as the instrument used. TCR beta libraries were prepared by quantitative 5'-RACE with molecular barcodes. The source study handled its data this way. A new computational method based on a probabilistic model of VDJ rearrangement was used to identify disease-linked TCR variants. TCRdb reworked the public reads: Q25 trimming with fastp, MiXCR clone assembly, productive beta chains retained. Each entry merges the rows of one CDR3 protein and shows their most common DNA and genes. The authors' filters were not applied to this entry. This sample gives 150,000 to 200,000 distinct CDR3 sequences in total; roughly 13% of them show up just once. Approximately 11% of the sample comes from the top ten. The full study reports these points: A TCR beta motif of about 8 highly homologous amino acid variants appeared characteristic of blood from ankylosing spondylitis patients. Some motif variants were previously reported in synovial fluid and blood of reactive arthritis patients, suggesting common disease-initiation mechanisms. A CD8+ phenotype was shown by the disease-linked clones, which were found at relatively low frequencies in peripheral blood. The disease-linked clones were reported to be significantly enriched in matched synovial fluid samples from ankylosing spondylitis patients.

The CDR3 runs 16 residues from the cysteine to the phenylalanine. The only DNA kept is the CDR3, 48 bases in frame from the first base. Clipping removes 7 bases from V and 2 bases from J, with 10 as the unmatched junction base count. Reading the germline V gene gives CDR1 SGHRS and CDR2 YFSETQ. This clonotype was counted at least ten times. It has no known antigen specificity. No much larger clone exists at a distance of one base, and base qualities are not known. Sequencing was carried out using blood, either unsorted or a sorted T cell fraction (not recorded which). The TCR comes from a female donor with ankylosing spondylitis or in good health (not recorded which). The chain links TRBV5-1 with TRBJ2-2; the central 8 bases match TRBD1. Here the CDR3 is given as CASGERGQVNTGELFF. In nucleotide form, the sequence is TGCGCCAGCGGCGAAAGGGGACAGGTCAACACCGGGGAGCTGTTTTTT.